A single sample is the source of the 15 T cell receptor beta chains below, sequenced in a study of T cells after yellow fever vaccination. TCRdb re-analysed the 5' RACE reads in MiXCR, keeping a single row per CDR3 protein. The sample includes 400,000 or so distinct CDR3 sequences, 6.2% of them seen just once. Sequencing was performed on PBMCs, taken 5 days after the yellow fever booster vaccination. The receptor set was obtained from a man aged 30 to 45 who received the YFV17D yellow fever vaccine.

About this clonotype: The junction shows a germline mismatch at one end, possibly a read error. This chain connects TRBV5-1 to TRBJ2-1; D is uncertain. The CDR3 has 14 amino acids. The V gene's germline CDR1 is SGHRS and CDR2 YFSETQ. CDR3 residues: CASSLGGSFNEQFF. CDR3 DNA: TGCGCCAGCAGCTTGGGGGGTTCCTTCAATGAGCAGTTCTTC.

This chain connects TRBV10-3 to TRBJ2-5, with 7 bases identical to TRBD1. CDR1 is ENHRY and CDR2 is SYGVKD in the germline V gene. The CDR3 extends over 13 amino acids. The ends lost 6 bases at V and 1 base at J; junction bases unmatched: 2. This CDR3 is CAISGTAQETQYF. Here the CDR3 DNA reads TGTGCCATCAGCGGGACAGCCCAAGAGACCCAGTACTTC.

For this clonotype: This CDR3 fails to terminate in the conserved phenylalanine or tryptophan, so it likely reflects a read error. The J gene is TRBJ2-1, the V gene TRBV7-9; 9 bases match TRBD2. Trimming at V came to 5 bases and at J to 5 bases, leaving 10 bases not matched to a gene. The germline gives CDR1 SEHNR, CDR2 FQNEAQ (reference sequence). The CDR3 loop spans 16 amino acids. The CDR3 region has the DNA TGTGCCAGCAGCCCCCAAGCTAGCGGGATCAACAATGAGCAGTTCTCC. It is translated as CASSPQASGINNEQFS.

This clonotype was seen at least ten times. The rearrangement joins TRBV4-3 to TRBJ2-4; D is perhaps TRBD2 (5 bases). V was pared by 2 bases and J by 0 bases, with 11 bases between. The CDR3 runs to 16 residues. Germline V gene data show CDR1 as LGHNA and CDR2 as YSLEER. This chain's CDR3 is CASSQFGGLAKNIQYF. In nucleotides, the CDR3 is TGCGCCAGCAGCCAATTCGGAGGACTAGCCAAAAACATTCAGTACTTC.

Points on this clonotype: The junction and the germline gene differ at one end; a read error may be behind it. This chain joins TRBV20-1 and TRBJ2-3, with 7 bases identical to TRBD2. Germline values: CDR1 DFQATT, CDR2 SNEGSKA (reference sequence). The CDR3 contains 16 residues. The CDR3 here is CCASTSSGIGTDTQYF. The CDR3 DNA is TGCTGTGCTAGTACATCGAGCGGGATAGGCACAGATACGCAGTATTTT.

The sample holds one count of this clonotype. This chain joins TRBV20-1 and TRBJ2-1; D is unclear. Trimming cost V 2 bases and J 0 bases, with 14 bases left between them. Per the germline V gene, CDR1 is DFQATT and CDR2 is SNEGSKA (reference sequence). The CDR3 has 16 amino acids. The CDR3 DNA reads as TGCAGTGCTAGACATTTAGCCAAAAGCTCCTACAATGAGCAGTTCTTC. Encoded protein: CSARHLAKSSYNEQFF.

This clonotype was detected only a few times. The chain is built from TRBV20-1 and TRBJ1-1, with 7 bases that match TRBD1. The CDR3 length is 11 residues. Germline CDR1 reads DFQATT; CDR2 reads SNEGSKA (reference sequence). CDR3 sequence (DNA): TGCAGCGGGACAGTGAACACTGAAGCTTTCTTT. It codes for CSGTVNTEAFF.

This clonotype turned up a few times. The chain links TRBV18 to TRBJ2-5; 7 nucleotides agree with TRBD2. V shed 2 bases, J shed 4 bases, and the junction held 13 bases outside the gene matches. This CDR3 comprises 17 residues. Germline loops: CDR1 KGHSH, CDR2 LQKENI. In DNA form, the CDR3 reads TGTGCCAGCTCACCATCGGGGGGTAGCGACGTCGGAGAGACCCAGTACTTC. It specifies CASSPSGGSDVGETQYF.

This clonotype has a count of ten or more. This sequence joins TRBV25-1 and TRBJ2-1; D is undetermined. The CDR3 has 13 residues. Germline CDR1 MGHDK, CDR2 SYGVNS. V was pared by 4 bases and J by 7 bases, with 11 bases between. The CDR3 region is CASSAAQWNEQFF. DNA of the CDR3: TGTGCCAGCAGTGCCGCACAGTGGAATGAGCAGTTCTTC.

The CDR3 nucleotides are TGCGCCAGCAGCTTGGCCAAGGGGACAGGGGTCTACGAGCAGTACTTC. Its protein product is CASSLAKGTGVYEQYF. V gene TRBV5-1 combines with J gene TRBJ2-7, with 10 bases aligning to TRBD1. CDR1 and CDR2 from the germline V gene are SGHRS and YFSETQ. The V segment lost 0 bases and the J segment 3 bases; nucleotides outside the gene matches: 6. The CDR3 consists of 16 residues.

This clonotype was counted between two and nine times. The chain couples TRBV5-5 to TRBJ2-4; D call uncertain. The CDR3 covers 13 residues. Germline CDR1 SGHKS, CDR2 YYEKEE (reference sequence). Trimming removed 0 bases from V and 7 bases from J, with 8 bases in between. The CDR3 reads CASSLGLLNIQYF. In DNA form, the CDR3 reads TGTGCCAGCAGCTTGGGGTTACTCAACATTCAGTACTTC.

This clonotype has ten or more counts. The chain couples TRBV5-1 to TRBJ2-2; D is possibly TRBD2 (5 bases). Per the germline V gene, CDR1 is SGHRS and CDR2 is YFSETQ. The CDR3 length is 15 residues. With 0 bases removed from V and 5 bases from J, the gap between germline ends came to 11 bases. The DNA of the CDR3 is TGCGCCAGCAGCTTGGGCTCAGGCGGGACCGGGGAGCTGTTTTTT. Its translation is CASSLGSGGTGELFF.

The table lists this clonotype with a few counts. The rearrangement joins TRBV27 to TRBJ2-1, with TRBD1 identical over 9 bases. This CDR3 contains 15 residues. Trimming removed 2 bases from V and 4 bases from J; junction bases left unmatched: 3. Germline assignment: CDR1 MNHEY and CDR2 SMNVEV (reference sequence). As DNA, the CDR3 is TGTGCCAGCAGTTTAAGGGACAGGGCTTACAATGAGCAGTTCTTC. It yields the protein CASSLRDRAYNEQFF.

The chain combines TRBV4-2 with TRBJ1-1; 11 positions agree with TRBD1. The CDR3 length is 16 residues. V lost 3 bases to trimming and J lost 1 base; unmatched junction nucleotides: 4. CDR1 is LGHNA, CDR2 YNFKEQ, per germline. CDR3 DNA: TGTGCCAGCAGCCATGGACAGGGGGCCTCGAACACTGAAGCTTTCTTT. Its protein is CASSHGQGASNTEAFF.

DNA for the CDR3: TGTGCCAGCACCTTTTTGGGCCAGGACCAGTACTTC. Amino acids: CASTFLGQDQYF. V gene TRBV7-2 combines with J gene TRBJ2-5; D unclear. This CDR3 comprises 12 residues. V was pared by 7 bases and J by 10 bases, with 16 bases between. The V gene's germline CDR1 is SGHTA and CDR2 FQGNSA.